This TCR beta chain came from a study of T cells in Graves' hyperthyroidism and ophthalmopathy. Points from the study as a whole: Most thyroid clonotypes with frequency above 0.001 were detected in blood. Onset of ophthalmopathy came a median 6.5 months after the model predicted it.

This clonotype was counted at least ten times. Its target is not known. Disease duration under 2 months; hyperthyroidism patients were aged 18 to 65. Diagnosing involved the use of clinical symptoms, serum thyroxine and TRAb, thyroid ultrasound and orbital computed tomography. TCR beta CDR3 sequences were amplified from RNA transcripts. The TCR CDR3 was amplified in a first-round RT-PCR using the HTBI primer set. From the multiplex PCR reads, TCRdb called clonotypes with MiXCR, one entry per CDR3 protein. The sample yields under 350,000 distinct CDR3 sequences, roughly an eighth seen once. CDR3 size: 13 residues. V shed 5 bases and J shed 8 bases, with 18 bases lying between them. CDR1 is DFQATT and CDR2 is SNEGSKA in the germline V gene (reference sequence).

Specimen: blood. The TCR comes from a woman in her forties with Graves' hyperthyroidism. The chain has TRBV20-1 and TRBJ1-2; D is possibly TRBD1 (6 bases). The CDR3 DNA reads TGCAGTGCTGGGCAGGGGTGGGGGCTCGGCTACACCTTC. Translating it yields CSAGQGWGLGYTF.